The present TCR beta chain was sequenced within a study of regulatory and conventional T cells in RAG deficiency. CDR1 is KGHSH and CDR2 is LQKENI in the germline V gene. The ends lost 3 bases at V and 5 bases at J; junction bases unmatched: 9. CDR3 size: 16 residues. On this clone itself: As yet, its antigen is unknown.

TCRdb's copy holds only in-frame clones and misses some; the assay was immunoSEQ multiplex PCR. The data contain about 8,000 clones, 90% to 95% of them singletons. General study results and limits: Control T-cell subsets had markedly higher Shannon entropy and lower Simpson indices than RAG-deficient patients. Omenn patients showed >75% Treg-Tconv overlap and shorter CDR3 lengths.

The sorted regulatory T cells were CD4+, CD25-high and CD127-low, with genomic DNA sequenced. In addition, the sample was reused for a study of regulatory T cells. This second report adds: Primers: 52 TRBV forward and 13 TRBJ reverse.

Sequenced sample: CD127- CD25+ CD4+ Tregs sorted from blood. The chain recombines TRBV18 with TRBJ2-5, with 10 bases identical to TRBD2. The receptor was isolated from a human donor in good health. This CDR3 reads CASSPPSGRAEETQYF. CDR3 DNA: TGTGCCAGCTCACCCCCCAGCGGGAGGGCCGAGGAGACCCAGTACTTC.